The present entry profiles one TCR beta chain with its context. Its specificity is not known. Here immunoSEQ multiplex PCR was the method, and the copy in TCRdb shows in-frame clones only, minus some. The table records around 25,000 clones, around 80% of them present only once. This specimen belongs to a study of follicular helper T cells after annual influenza vaccination. Stated time point: 2014-2015 season, pre-vaccination. Adults received seasonal inactivated influenza vaccine, with sorted blood CD4 subsets sequenced before and after. Donors were community-dwelling with no influenza vaccine in the prior 6 months. Study-level points and caveats: ICOS+CD38+ cTfh clonality tracked population frequency, and its change tracked circulating plasmablast change. Day 7 ICOS+CD38+ clones later appeared mostly in ICOS-CD38- cTfh.

The V gene's germline CDR1 is SGHRS and CDR2 YFSETQ. This CDR3 region has 14 residues. Trimming pared 3 bases from V and 0 bases from J, leaving 8 bases between. The gene calls are TRBV5-1 and TRBJ2-3; no clear D. This clonotype was sampled from an adult who received the influenza vaccine. The sample here was CXCR5+ CD38- circulating T follicular helper cells from blood, taken on the day of influenza vaccination. Described subset: circulating Tfh, non-naive CD4+CXCR5+PD-1+ (ICOS+CD38+ or ICOS-CD38-). CDR3: CASSSTSSTDTQYF. CDR3 bases: TGCGCCAGCAGCTCAACAAGTAGCACAGATACGCAGTATTTT.